The 10 T cell receptor beta chains below all came from one sample that was sequenced in a study of blood T cell repertoires in COVID-19. Sequencing was performed with immunoSEQ multiplex PCR; in TCRdb, only in-frame clones are kept and a portion is missing. Of roughly 55,000 clones in the sample, under 80% were seen once. The sequenced sample was peripheral blood. The receptors derive from a human donor in a cohort sampled during active COVID-19.

J is TRBJ1-1 and V is TRBV24-1; perhaps TRBD1 as D (5 bases). V was cut by 9 bases and J by 5 bases, with 15 bases left in between. The germline gives CDR1 KGHDR, CDR2 SFDVKD. There are 13 residues in the CDR3. The CDR3 nucleotides are TGTGCCACCGGCCAAGCTTCAGGGACTGAAGCTTTCTTT. Translating it yields CATGQASGTEAFF.

V is TRBV24-1 and J is TRBJ2-7; TRBD2 aligns across 15 bases. With V trimmed by 4 bases and J by 6 bases, 9 bases remained unmatched. CDR1 and CDR2 from the germline V gene are KGHDR and SFDVKD. The CDR3 totals 17 residues. Here the CDR3 reads CATSESGPGLAGGEQYF. The CDR3 DNA reads TGTGCCACCAGTGAGTCAGGACCGGGACTAGCGGGAGGCGAGCAGTACTTC.

The chain has TRBV29-1 and TRBJ2-3, with 10 bases fitting TRBD1. The CDR3 loop spans 15 amino acids. The junction had 12 bases not matched to a gene; V was cut back by 6 bases and J by 6 bases. Germline V gene data show CDR1 as SQVTM and CDR2 as ANQGSEA. The CDR3 DNA follows: TGCAGCGTCCCCGACCGGGACAGGGGACGGGATACGCAGTATTTT. As protein: CSVPDRDRGRDTQYF.

V and J are TRBV7-9 and TRBJ1-5; D call uncertain. There are 14 residues in the CDR3. Trimming pared 1 base from V and 0 bases from J, leaving 4 bases between. Per the germline V gene, CDR1 is SEHNR and CDR2 is FQNEAQ (reference sequence). The CDR3 loop is CASSLGYSNQPQHF. CDR3 sequence (DNA): TGTGCCAGCAGCTTAGGCTATAGCAATCAGCCCCAGCATTTT.

V gene TRBV6-1 combines with J gene TRBJ1-1; D is unclear. Germline-derived CDR1 and CDR2 are MNHNS and SASEGT. V lost 3 bases, J lost 0 bases, and 5 bases lay in between. This CDR3 contains 13 residues. CDR3 sequence (DNA): TGTGCCAGCAGTGACGGGATGAACACTGAAGCTTTCTTT. It encodes CASSDGMNTEAFF.

This clone was counted only a few times. The genes are TRBV28 and TRBJ1-6, with D tentatively TRBD1 (5 bases). V was trimmed by 9 bases and J by 7 bases, leaving 16 bases between them. The CDR3 is 14 residues long. Germline CDR1 and CDR2: MDHEN and SYDVKM. This CDR3 reads CASKSQTGNSPLHF. The CDR3 DNA reads TGTGCCAGTAAGAGTCAAACAGGAAATTCACCCCTCCACTTT.

The rearrangement links TRBV27 to TRBJ2-3, with a weak D call TRBD2 (7 bases). Per germline, CDR1 MNHEY and CDR2 SMNVEV (reference sequence). The ends were cut back, 1 base at V and 5 bases at J, with 22 bases in the middle. The CDR3 covers 18 residues. The CDR3 nucleotides read TGTGCCAGCAGTTTATGGCCGAGTTCGGGGGGCGTTGGAGATACGCAGTATTTT. It is translated as CASSLWPSSGGVGDTQYF.

On this clone itself: The identical CDR3 is also encoded by other nucleotide sequences in the sample. CDR3 sequence: CASTLTHLGGSSYEQYF. The CDR3 coding sequence is TGTGCCAGCACCTTGACCCACCTCGGGGGTAGCTCCTACGAGCAGTACTTC. The chain recombines TRBV28 with TRBJ2-7, with D possibly matching TRBD2 (6 bases). The CDR3 consists of 17 residues. The germline V and J ends were trimmed by 7 bases and 0 bases, with 22 bases remaining between them. The germline V gene encodes CDR1 MDHEN and CDR2 SYDVKM.

V is TRBV28 and J is TRBJ2-7; D is ambiguous. V lost 1 base, J lost 4 bases, and 14 bases lay in between. The germline V gene encodes CDR1 MDHEN and CDR2 SYDVKM. This CDR3 is built from 15 residues. The CDR3 region is CASSLSLYVMYEQYF. CDR3 in DNA: TGTGCCAGCAGTTTATCCCTCTACGTAATGTACGAGCAGTACTTC.

This clone was counted a few times. V is TRBV6-5 and J is TRBJ1-4; D is unclear. The ends were cut back, 2 bases at V and 8 bases at J, with 15 bases in the middle. The CDR3 has 15 residues. Germline CDR1 and CDR2: MNHEY and SVGAGI. The CDR3 reads CASSYGGGFREKLFF. The CDR3 DNA reads TGTGCCAGCAGTTACGGAGGTGGATTTCGGGAAAAACTGTTTTTT.